The rows below give T cell receptor beta chains drawn from one sample of a study of cytomegalovirus exposure and HLA in healthy donors. Data came from immunoSEQ multiplex PCR; TCRdb stores just in-frame clones and leaves some out. Here the sample spans fewer than 200,000 clones, roughly 77% being singletons. Sequenced input: PBMCs. These receptors were collected from a young man in good health and CMV-seropositive. The CDR3 runs from the conserved cysteine through the conserved F or W. D genes are given only for firm matches. The listing skips clone size in some rows; elsewhere it reads once, few, many or a size class.

cdr3_aa: CAMSRDRDNEQFF
cdr3_nt: TGTGCCATGAGCCGGGACAGAGACAATGAGCAGTTCTTC
j_call: TRBJ2-1
clone_size: once
d_call: TRBD1
v_call: TRBV10-3

cdr3_aa: CASSVVAGGVQETQYF
cdr3_nt: TGCGCCAGCAGCGTCGTAGCGGGGGGGGTCCAAGAGACCCAGTACTTC
j_call: TRBJ2-5
clone_size: .
d_call: TRBD2
v_call: TRBV5-1

cdr3_aa: CASRGARVYEVDYGYTF
cdr3_nt: TGTGCCAGCCGTGGGGCCAGGGTGTACGAGGTAGACTATGGCTACACCTTC
j_call: TRBJ1-2
clone_size: few
d_call: .
v_call: TRBV11-3

cdr3_aa: CASSLAGGPYSTDTQYF
cdr3_nt: TGTGCCAGCAGTTTAGCGGGGGGTCCTTATAGCACAGATACGCAGTATTTT
j_call: TRBJ2-3
clone_size: few
d_call: TRBD2
v_call: TRBV2

cdr3_aa: CASSLGQPSYNSPLHF
cdr3_nt: TGTGCCAGCAGTTTGGGACAGCCCTCCTATAATTCACCCCTCCACTTT
j_call: TRBJ1-6
clone_size: .
d_call: TRBD1
v_call: TRBV27

cdr3_aa: CASSGQGRTYEQYF
cdr3_nt: TGTGCCAGCAGTGGTCAGGGTCGGACCTACGAGCAGTACTTC
j_call: TRBJ2-7
clone_size: .
d_call: .
v_call: TRBV2

cdr3_aa: CASSRLSRGGTGELFF
cdr3_nt: TGCGCCAGCAGCCGCCTAAGTCGGGGGGGCACCGGGGAGCTGTTTTTT
j_call: TRBJ2-2
clone_size: .
d_call: TRBD2
v_call: TRBV4-1

cdr3_aa: CASSSSGQQPQHF
cdr3_nt: TGTGCCAGCAGTTCGTCAGGGCAGCAGCCCCAGCATTTT
j_call: TRBJ1-5
clone_size: .
d_call: .
v_call: TRBV6-6

cdr3_aa: CASSPDTRGSPQHF
cdr3_nt: TGTGCCAGCTCACCCGACACCCGAGGGTCGCCCCAGCATTTT
j_call: TRBJ1-5
clone_size: .
d_call: .
v_call: TRBV18

cdr3_aa: CASSEARQGETEAFF
cdr3_nt: TGTGCCAGCAGTGAAGCGCGGCAGGGTGAGACTGAAGCTTTCTTT
j_call: TRBJ1-1
clone_size: .
d_call: .
v_call: TRBV6-1

cdr3_aa: CAWIRQAASREQYF
cdr3_nt: TGTGCCTGGATTCGACAGGCGGCTAGCCGCGAGCAGTACTTC
j_call: TRBJ2-7
clone_size: .
d_call: .
v_call: TRBV30

cdr3_aa: CASSKASWGSGTGLLAMVKAFF
cdr3_nt: .
j_call: TRBJ1-1
clone_size: once
d_call: .
v_call: TRBV21-1

cdr3_aa: CAWSVGLAGGDTQYF
cdr3_nt: TGTGCCTGGAGTGTAGGCCTAGCGGGGGGAGATACGCAGTATTTT
j_call: TRBJ2-3
clone_size: .
d_call: TRBD2
v_call: TRBV30

cdr3_aa: CASSPLGRGQETQYF
cdr3_nt: TGTGCCAGCAGCCCCTTGGGCAGGGGACAAGAGACCCAGTACTTC
j_call: TRBJ2-5
clone_size: .
d_call: .
v_call: TRBV27

cdr3_aa: CASSLVTGGGSPLHF
cdr3_nt: TGTGCCAGCAGCTTAGTCACAGGGGGTGGGTCACCCCTCCACTTT
j_call: TRBJ1-6
clone_size: .
d_call: TRBD1
v_call: TRBV13

cdr3_aa: CASSYPRGAGTEAFF
cdr3_nt: TGTGCCAGCAGTTACCCTCGGGGGGCAGGTACTGAAGCTTTCTTT
j_call: TRBJ1-1
clone_size: few
d_call: .
v_call: TRBV6-6

cdr3_aa: CASSSTPTGAGTEAFF
cdr3_nt: TGTGCCAGCAGCTCCACCCCAACAGGGGCCGGCACTGAAGCTTTCTTT
j_call: TRBJ1-1
clone_size: few
d_call: TRBD1
v_call: TRBV7-9

cdr3_aa: CASSPEAGGKNIQYF
cdr3_nt: TGTGCCAGCTCACCGGAAGCGGGGGGGAAAAACATTCAGTACTTC
j_call: TRBJ2-4
clone_size: .
d_call: TRBD2
v_call: TRBV18

cdr3_aa: CASSQRQGEKLFF
cdr3_nt: TGTGCCAGCAGCCAGAGACAGGGTGAAAAACTGTTTTTT
j_call: TRBJ1-4
clone_size: .
d_call: TRBD1
v_call: TRBV4-2

cdr3_aa: CASSKGQQETQYF
cdr3_nt: TGTGCCAGCAGTAAGGGACAGCAAGAGACCCAGTACTTC
j_call: TRBJ2-5
clone_size: .
d_call: TRBD1
v_call: TRBV28

cdr3_aa: CASSQAGTGGNEQYF
cdr3_nt: TGCGCCAGCAGCCAAGCTGGGACAGGCGGCAATGAGCAGTACTTC
j_call: TRBJ2-7
clone_size: .
d_call: TRBD1
v_call: TRBV4-3

cdr3_aa: CASSSTGTGYGYTF
cdr3_nt: TGTGCCAGCAGCTCGACCGGGACAGGGTATGGCTACACCTTC
j_call: TRBJ1-2
clone_size: .
d_call: TRBD1
v_call: TRBV11-3

cdr3_aa: CASSSLLGGDALKTQYF
cdr3_nt: TGTGCCAGCAGTTCTCTTTTAGGGGGGGACGCGCTGAAGACCCAGTACTTC
j_call: TRBJ2-5
clone_size: .
d_call: .
v_call: TRBV28

cdr3_aa: CASSITGIGYEQYF
cdr3_nt: TGTGCCAGTAGTATCACAGGGATTGGGTACGAGCAGTACTTC
j_call: TRBJ2-7
clone_size: .
d_call: .
v_call: TRBV19

cdr3_aa: CASSLDGGTDTQYF
cdr3_nt: TGCGCCAGCAGCTTGGATGGAGGCACAGATACGCAGTATTTT
j_call: TRBJ2-3
clone_size: .
d_call: .
v_call: TRBV5-1